Following are 7 T cell receptor beta chains from one sample sequenced in a study of T cell responses to AZD1222 COVID-19 vaccine. Measured with immunoSEQ multiplex PCR; TCRdb has only the in-frame clones, and not every one. This sample has 190,000 or so clones; 90% to 95% occur once, and the top ten carry about 3.5%. Sequencing was performed on peripheral blood, taken 28 days after the second AZD1222 dose. Every receptor here comes from an adult who received the AZD1222 COVID-19 vaccine.

The rearrangement links TRBV29-1 to TRBJ1-2; possibly TRBD1 for D (6 bases). From germline, CDR1 is SQVTM and CDR2 ANQGSEA. CDR3 length: 12 amino acids. The V gene lost 4 bases and the J gene lost 7 bases, with 13 bases spanning the gap. The CDR3 sequence: CSVVEGGSGYTF. CDR3 sequence (DNA): TGCAGCGTTGTCGAAGGGGGAAGTGGCTACACCTTC.

The V and J genes are TRBV2 and TRBJ2-7; D is possibly TRBD1 (6 bases). CDR1 and CDR2 (germline): SNHLY, FYNNEI. Trimming took off 9 bases at V and 9 bases at J, with 21 bases between the two ends. The CDR3 spans 13 residues. CDR3 in DNA: TGTGCCAGTAATAGCAGGGGATTATTAGGGCAGTACTTC. Residues: CASNSRGLLGQYF.

The chain links TRBV19 to TRBJ1-4; maybe TRBD1 (5 bases). Germline assignment: CDR1 LNHDA and CDR2 SQIVND (reference sequence). This CDR3 is 14 amino acids long. V dropped 7 bases and J dropped 4 bases, with 13 bases sitting between them. CDR3 in amino acids: CASTPTAFNEKLFF. The CDR3 region has the DNA TGTGCCAGTACCCCGACAGCCTTTAATGAAAAACTGTTTTTT.

This sequence joins TRBV4-3 and TRBJ1-6; 9 bases match TRBD1. In germline, CDR1 is LGHNA, CDR2 YSLEER. The trim removed 0 bases at V and 8 bases at J, leaving 5 bases unmatched. CDR3 size: 16 residues. CDR3 amino acids: CASSQEGTGWDSPLHF. CDR3 nucleotide sequence: TGCGCCAGCAGCCAAGAGGGGACAGGGTGGGATTCACCCCTCCACTTT.

The chain couples TRBV3-1 (or the pseudogene TRBV3-2) to TRBJ1-4; D is undetermined. Trimming shortened V by 0 bases and J by 5 bases, and 4 bases separated the two germline ends. The CDR3 is made up of 13 amino acids. CDR1 is LGHDT, CDR2 YNNKEL, per germline (reference sequence). The CDR3 loop reads CASSQDYNEKLFF. As DNA, the CDR3 is TGTGCCAGCAGCCAAGATTACAATGAAAAACTGTTTTTT.

The J gene is TRBJ1-1, the V gene TRBV28, with TRBD1 matching over 8 bases. V shed 2 bases, J shed 7 bases, and the junction held 3 bases outside the gene matches. The germline CDR1 and CDR2 sequences are MDHEN and SYDVKM. This CDR3 is 13 amino acids long. The CDR3 is CASSLTGTGEAFF. CDR3 sequence (DNA): TGTGCCAGCAGTTTAACTGGGACAGGTGAAGCTTTCTTT. The variable domain in full, with the rest retrieved from reference TRBV28 and TRBJ1-1, is DVKVTQSSRYLVKRTGEKVFLECVQDMDHENMFWYRQDPGLGLRLIYFSYDVKMKEKGDIPEGYSVSREKKERFSLILESASTNQTSMYLCASSLTGTGEAFFGQGTRLTVV.

This clone was counted a few times. The rearrangement uses TRBV18 and TRBJ2-2; D is possibly TRBD2 (5 bases). CDR1 and CDR2 from the germline V gene are KGHSH and LQKENI. The CDR3 contains 16 residues. The ends were cut back, 2 bases at V and 5 bases at J, with 15 bases in the middle. This CDR3 is CASSPEGVGWTGELFF. CDR3 nucleotides: TGTGCCAGCTCACCAGAGGGAGTCGGGTGGACCGGGGAGCTGTTTTTT.